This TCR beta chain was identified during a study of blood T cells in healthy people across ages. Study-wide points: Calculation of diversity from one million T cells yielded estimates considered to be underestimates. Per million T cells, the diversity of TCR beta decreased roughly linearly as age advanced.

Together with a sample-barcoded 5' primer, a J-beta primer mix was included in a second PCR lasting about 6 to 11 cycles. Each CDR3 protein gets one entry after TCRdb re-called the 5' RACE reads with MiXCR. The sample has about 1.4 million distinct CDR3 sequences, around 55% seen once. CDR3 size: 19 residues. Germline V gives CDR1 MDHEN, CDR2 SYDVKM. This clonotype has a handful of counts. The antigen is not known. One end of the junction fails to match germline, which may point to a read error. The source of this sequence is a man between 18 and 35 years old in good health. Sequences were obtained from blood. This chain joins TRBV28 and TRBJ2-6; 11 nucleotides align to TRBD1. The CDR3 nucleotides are TGTGCCAGCAGTTCGACCGGGACAGGGGGTTTCTCTGGGGCCAATGTCCTGACTTTC. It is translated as CASSSTGTGGFSGANVLTF.